The entry that follows covers one T cell receptor (beta chain) sequence. Its antigen is as yet unknown. The sample is drawn from a study of CD4 T cells in relation to SARS-CoV-2 and coronaviruses. Study-wide background: Controls used an HIV-1 Nef peptide pool or no peptide. Study-wide results and limits: Samples before the pandemic and after infection were not matched within any donor.

Before the COVID-19 pandemic, during about 2010-2018, CD4+ T cells were taken from unexposed donors. Isolation of CD4+ T cells took place after about 9 days in culture. Testing used SARS-CoV-2 S/N and four cold-coronavirus spikes on unexposed-donor CD4+ T cells, cells permitting. V lost 9 bases and J lost 8, with 16 bases in between. The CDR3 runs 13 residues. Looked up from germline, CDR1 is SGHTA and CDR2 is FQGTGA. Libraries were prepared by immunoSEQ multiplex PCR; TCRdb keeps only in-frame clonotypes and omits some of them. The table has 25,000 to 30,000 clones, around three quarters seen once; the top ten hold 20% to 25%.

Input material: CD4+ T cells from PBMCs, cultured in vitro. The chain has TRBV7-3 and TRBJ1-4; D gene uncertain. This receptor was identified in a human donor in good health. In nucleotides, the CDR3 is TGTGCCAGTCTCCGGGCCCTCGGGGAAAAACTGTTTTTT. Amino acid sequence: CASLRALGEKLFF.